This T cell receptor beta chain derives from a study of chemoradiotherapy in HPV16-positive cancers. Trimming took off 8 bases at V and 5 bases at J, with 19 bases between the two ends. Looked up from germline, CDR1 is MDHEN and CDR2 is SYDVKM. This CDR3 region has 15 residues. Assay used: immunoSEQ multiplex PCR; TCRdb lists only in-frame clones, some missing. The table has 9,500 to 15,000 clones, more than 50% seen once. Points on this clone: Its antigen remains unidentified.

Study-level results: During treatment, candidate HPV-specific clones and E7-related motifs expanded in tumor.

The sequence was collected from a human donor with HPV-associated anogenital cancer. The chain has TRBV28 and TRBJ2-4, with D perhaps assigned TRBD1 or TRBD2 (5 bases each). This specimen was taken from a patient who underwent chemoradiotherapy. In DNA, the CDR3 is TGTGCCAGCCAGCATCCCCAACTGGGGGAAAACATTCAGTACTTC. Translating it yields CASQHPQLGENIQYF.